This T cell receptor beta chain was sequenced in a study of blood T cell repertoires in COVID-19. In the study overall: COVID-19 samples from acute and convalescent phases originated in the United States, Italy and Spain.

Cohort placement rested on clinical history that participants reported themselves. Using immunoSEQ multiplex PCR, the repertoire was profiled, and TCRdb retains in-frame clones only, with some absent. The sample holds fewer than 350,000 clones, 85% seen once. The CDR3 loop spans 12 amino acids. The V and J ends lost 4 bases and 6 bases, in that order; junction bases with no gene match: 3. CDR1 and CDR2 from the germline V gene are LNHDA and SQIVND (reference sequence). The TCR comes from a woman aged 30 to 39 who had been exposed to COVID-19. Sequencing was done on a sample of PBMCs or T cells enriched from blood (not recorded which). The chain uses TRBV19 and TRBJ2-7; TRBD1 aligns across 7 bases. CDR3: CASSTPGGEQYF. CDR3 nucleotides: TGTGCCAGTAGTACCCCAGGGGGCGAGCAGTACTTC. The variable domain in full, completed from reference TRBV19 and TRBJ2-7, reads DGGITQSPKYLFRKEGQNVTLSCEQNLNHDAMYWYRQDPGQGLRLIYYSQIVNDFQKGDIAEGYSVSREKKESFPLTVTSAQKNPTAFYLCASSTPGGEQYFGPGTRLTVT.